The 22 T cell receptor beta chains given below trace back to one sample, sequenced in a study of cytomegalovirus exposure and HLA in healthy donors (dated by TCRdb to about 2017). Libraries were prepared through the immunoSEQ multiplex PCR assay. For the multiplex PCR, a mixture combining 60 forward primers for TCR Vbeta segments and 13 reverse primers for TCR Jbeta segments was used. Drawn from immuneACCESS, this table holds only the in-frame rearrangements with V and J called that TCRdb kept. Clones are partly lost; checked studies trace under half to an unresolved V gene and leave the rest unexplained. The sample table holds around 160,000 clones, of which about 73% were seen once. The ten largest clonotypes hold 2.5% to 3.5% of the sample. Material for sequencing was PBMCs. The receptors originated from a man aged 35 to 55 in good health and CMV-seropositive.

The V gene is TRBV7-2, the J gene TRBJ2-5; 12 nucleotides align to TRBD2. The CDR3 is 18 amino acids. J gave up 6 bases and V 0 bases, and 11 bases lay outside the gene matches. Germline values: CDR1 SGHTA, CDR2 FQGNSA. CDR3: CASSLAPLAGGPWKTQYF. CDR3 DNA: TGTGCCAGCAGCTTAGCGCCTCTAGCGGGAGGGCCCTGGAAGACCCAGTACTTC.

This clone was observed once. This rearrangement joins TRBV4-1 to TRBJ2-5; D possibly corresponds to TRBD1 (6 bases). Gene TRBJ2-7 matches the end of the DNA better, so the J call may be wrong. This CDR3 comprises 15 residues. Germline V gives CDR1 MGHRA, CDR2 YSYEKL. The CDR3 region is CASSQVDRHSYEQYF. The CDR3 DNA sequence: TGCGCCAGCAGCCAAGTTGACAGGCACTCCTACGAGCAGTACTTC.

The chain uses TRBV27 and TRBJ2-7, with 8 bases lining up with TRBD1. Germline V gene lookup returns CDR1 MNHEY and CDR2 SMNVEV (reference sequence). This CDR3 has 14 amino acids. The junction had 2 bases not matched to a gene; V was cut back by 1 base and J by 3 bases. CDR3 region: CASSLFDRGYEQYF. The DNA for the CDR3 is TGTGCCAGCAGTTTATTCGACAGGGGCTACGAGCAGTACTTC.

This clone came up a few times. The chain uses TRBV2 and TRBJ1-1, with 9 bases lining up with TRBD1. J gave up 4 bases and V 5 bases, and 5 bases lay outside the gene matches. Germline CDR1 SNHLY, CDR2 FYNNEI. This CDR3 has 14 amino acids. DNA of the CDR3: TGTGCCAGCAGTACCACAGGGGGCTTCACTGAAGCTTTCTTT. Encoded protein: CASSTTGGFTEAFF.

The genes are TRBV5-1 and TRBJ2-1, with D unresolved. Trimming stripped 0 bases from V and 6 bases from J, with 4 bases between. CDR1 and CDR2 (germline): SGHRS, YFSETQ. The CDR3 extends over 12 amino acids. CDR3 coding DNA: TGCGCCAGCAGCTTGGTCCTCAATGAGCAGTTCTTC. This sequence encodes CASSLVLNEQFF.

The DNA for the CDR3 is TGTGCCAGCAGCTTCTTAGGAGACGAAAAACTGTTTTTT. Translating gives CASSFLGDEKLFF. The chain has TRBV7-9 and TRBJ1-4; D gene unclear. The CDR3 consists of 13 residues. Germline V gives CDR1 SEHNR, CDR2 FQNEAQ (reference sequence). The germline V and J ends were trimmed by 3 bases and 8 bases, with 10 bases remaining between them.

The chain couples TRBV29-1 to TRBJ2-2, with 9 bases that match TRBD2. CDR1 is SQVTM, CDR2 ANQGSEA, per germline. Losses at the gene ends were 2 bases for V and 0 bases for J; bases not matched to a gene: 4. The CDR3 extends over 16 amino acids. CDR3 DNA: TGCAGCGTTGAACTAGCGGGAAAGCCGAACACCGGGGAGCTGTTTTTT. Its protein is CSVELAGKPNTGELFF.

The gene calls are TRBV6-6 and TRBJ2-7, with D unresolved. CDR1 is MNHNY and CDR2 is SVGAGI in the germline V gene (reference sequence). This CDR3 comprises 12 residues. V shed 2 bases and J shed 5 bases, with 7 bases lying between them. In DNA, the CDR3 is TGTGCCAGCAGTTACAGAGCTAACGAGCAGTACTTC. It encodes CASSYRANEQYF.

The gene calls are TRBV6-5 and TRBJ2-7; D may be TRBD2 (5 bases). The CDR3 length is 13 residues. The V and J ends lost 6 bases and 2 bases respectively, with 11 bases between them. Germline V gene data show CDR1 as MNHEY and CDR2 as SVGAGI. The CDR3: CASRVDWTYEQYF. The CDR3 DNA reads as TGTGCCAGCAGAGTGGACTGGACCTACGAGCAGTACTTC.

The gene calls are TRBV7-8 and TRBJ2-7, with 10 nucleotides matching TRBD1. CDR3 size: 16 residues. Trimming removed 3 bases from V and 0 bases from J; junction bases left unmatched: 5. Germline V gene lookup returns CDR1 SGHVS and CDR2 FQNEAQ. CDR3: CASSFSGTGASYEQYF. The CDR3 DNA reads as TGTGCCAGCAGCTTTTCCGGGACAGGGGCCTCCTACGAGCAGTACTTC.

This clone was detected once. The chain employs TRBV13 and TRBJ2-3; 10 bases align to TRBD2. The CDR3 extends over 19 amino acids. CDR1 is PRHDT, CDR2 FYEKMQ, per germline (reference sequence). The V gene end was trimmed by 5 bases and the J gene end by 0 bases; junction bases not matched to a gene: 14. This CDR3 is CASSQIPSGSIPSTDTQYF. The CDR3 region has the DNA TGTGCCAGCAGCCAGATCCCTAGCGGGAGTATACCCAGCACAGATACGCAGTATTTT.

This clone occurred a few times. The CDR3 DNA is TGTGCCACCCACAGACAGGGGTTGGACGAGCAGTACTTC. Protein: CATHRQGLDEQYF. The chain uses TRBV6-1 and TRBJ2-7; 8 bases fit TRBD1. Germline loops: CDR1 MNHNS, CDR2 SASEGT. This CDR3 is 13 amino acids long. With V trimmed by 10 bases and J by 5 bases, 10 bases remained unmatched.

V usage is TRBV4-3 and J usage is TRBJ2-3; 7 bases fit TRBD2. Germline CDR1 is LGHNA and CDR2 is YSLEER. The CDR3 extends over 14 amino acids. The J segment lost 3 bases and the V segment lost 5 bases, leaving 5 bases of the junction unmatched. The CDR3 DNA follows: TGCGCCAGCAGCGGCAGCGGGGTGACAGATACGCAGTATTTT. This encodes CASSGSGVTDTQYF.

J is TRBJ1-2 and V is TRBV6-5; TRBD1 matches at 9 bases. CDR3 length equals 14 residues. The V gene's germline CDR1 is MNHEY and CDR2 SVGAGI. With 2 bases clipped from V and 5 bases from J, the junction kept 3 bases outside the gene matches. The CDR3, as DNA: TGTGCCAGCAGTTACGGGACAGGGTCGTATGGCTACACCTTC. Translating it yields CASSYGTGSYGYTF.

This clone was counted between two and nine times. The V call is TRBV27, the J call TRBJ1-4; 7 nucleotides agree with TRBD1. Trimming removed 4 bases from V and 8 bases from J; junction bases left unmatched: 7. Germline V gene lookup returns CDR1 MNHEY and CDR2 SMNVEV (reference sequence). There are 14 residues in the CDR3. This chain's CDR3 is CASSSTGLGEKLFF. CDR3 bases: TGTGCCAGCAGTTCGACAGGGCTGGGAGAAAAACTGTTTTTT.

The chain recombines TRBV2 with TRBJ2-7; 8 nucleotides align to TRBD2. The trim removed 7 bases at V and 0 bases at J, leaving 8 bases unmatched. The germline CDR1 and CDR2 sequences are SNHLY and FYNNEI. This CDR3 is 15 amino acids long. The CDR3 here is CASKVTSGSSYEQYF. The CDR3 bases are TGTGCCAGCAAGGTCACTAGCGGAAGCTCCTACGAGCAGTACTTC.

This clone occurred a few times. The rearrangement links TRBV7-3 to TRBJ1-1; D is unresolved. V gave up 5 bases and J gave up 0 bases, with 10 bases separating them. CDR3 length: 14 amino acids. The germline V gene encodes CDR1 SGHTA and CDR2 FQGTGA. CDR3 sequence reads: CASSLHSMNTEAFF. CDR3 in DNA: TGTGCCAGCAGCCTCCATAGTATGAACACTGAAGCTTTCTTT.

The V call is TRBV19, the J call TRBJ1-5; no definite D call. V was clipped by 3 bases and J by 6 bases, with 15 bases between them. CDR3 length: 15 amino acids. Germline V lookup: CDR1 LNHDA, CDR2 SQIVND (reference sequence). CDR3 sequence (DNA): TGTGCCAGTAGTATCGGACTTAGAGGGATTCAGCCCCAGCATTTT. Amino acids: CASSIGLRGIQPQHF.

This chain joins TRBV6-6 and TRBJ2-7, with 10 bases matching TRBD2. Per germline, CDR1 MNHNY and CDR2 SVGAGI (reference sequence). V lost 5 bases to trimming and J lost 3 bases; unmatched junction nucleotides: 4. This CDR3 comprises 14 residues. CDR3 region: CASSPRTSGYEQYF. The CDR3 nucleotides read TGTGCCAGCAGTCCAAGGACTAGCGGCTACGAGCAGTACTTC.

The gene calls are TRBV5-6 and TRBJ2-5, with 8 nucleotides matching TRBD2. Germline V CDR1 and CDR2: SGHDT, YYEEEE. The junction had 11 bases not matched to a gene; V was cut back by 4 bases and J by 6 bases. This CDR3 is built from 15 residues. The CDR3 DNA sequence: TGTGCCAGCAGCGAGGGACTAGGGGCTCGTAAGACCCAGTACTTC. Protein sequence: CASSEGLGARKTQYF.

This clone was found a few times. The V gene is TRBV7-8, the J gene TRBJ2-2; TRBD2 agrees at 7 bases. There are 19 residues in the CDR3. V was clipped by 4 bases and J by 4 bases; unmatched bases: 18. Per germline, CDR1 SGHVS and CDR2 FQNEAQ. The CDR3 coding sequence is TGTGCCAGCAGCTCTAGGACTACAAGCGGGGCGTCCCTCACCGGGGAGCTGTTTTTT. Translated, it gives CASSSRTTSGASLTGELFF.

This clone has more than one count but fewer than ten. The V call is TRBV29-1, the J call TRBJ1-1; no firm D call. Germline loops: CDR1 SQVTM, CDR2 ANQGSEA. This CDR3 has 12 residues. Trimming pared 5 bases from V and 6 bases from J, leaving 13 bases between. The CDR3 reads CSVNTDKSEAFF. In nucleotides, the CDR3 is TGCAGCGTTAATACAGACAAATCTGAAGCTTTCTTT. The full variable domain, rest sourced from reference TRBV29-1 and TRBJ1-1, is SAVISQKPSRDICQRGTSLTIQCQVDSQVTMMFWYRQQPGQSLTLIATANQGSEATYESGFVIDKFPISRPNLTFSTLTVSNMSPEDSSIYLCSVNTDKSEAFFGQGTRLTVV.